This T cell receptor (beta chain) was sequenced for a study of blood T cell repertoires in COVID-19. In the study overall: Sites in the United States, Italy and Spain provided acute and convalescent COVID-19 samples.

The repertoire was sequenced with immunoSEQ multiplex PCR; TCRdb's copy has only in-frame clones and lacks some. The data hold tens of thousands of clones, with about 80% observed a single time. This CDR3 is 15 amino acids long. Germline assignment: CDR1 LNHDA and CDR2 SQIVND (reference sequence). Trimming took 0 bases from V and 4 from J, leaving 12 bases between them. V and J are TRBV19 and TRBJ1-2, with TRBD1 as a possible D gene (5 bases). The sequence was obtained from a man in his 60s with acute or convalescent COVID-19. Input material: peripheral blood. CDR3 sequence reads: CASSIDGQGGYGYTF. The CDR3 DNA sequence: TGTGCCAGTAGTATAGATGGGCAGGGCGGCTATGGCTACACCTTC.